One TCR beta chain is described in this entry. These data come from a study of blood T cell repertoires in COVID-19. Looking at the study overall: The United States, Italy and Spain supplied acute and convalescent COVID-19 samples. The analysed material was cDNA or gDNA that came from T cells, B-cell-depleted T cells, or PBMCs.

Enrolment of Seattle patients took place during active infection, and they were followed longitudinally. In the original workflow: Estimates of nucleated cell counts were drawn from the amplification of reference gene primers. Assay: immunoSEQ multiplex PCR; the TCRdb copy retains only in-frame clones and omits some. That table is the source of V, J and clone size, and D and trimming were worked out from the DNA. The sample has 240,000 or so clones, roughly 80% seen once; the top ten hold 6.5% to 9.5%. The CDR3 is 16 amino acids. In germline, CDR1 is KGHDR, CDR2 SFDVKD. Trimming at V came to 10 bases and at J to 5 bases, leaving 11 bases not matched to a gene.

Input material: peripheral blood. The source is an elderly woman with COVID-19, enrolled during active disease. The chain joins TRBV24-1 to TRBJ2-1; 12 bases match TRBD2. The CDR3, as DNA: TGTGCCACTTCTGACTCTAGCGGGAGGGCCGACAATGAGCAGTTCTTC. This codes for CATSDSSGRADNEQFF.